Listed below are T cell receptor beta chains from one sample, sequenced in a study of regulatory T cells in long-lasting Graves disease. Via MiXCR, TCRdb re-called the multiplex PCR reads, giving one row per CDR3 protein. The sample holds a few hundred thousand distinct CDR3 sequences; approximately 25% are singletons and the top ten take around 30%. The input for sequencing was peripheral blood mononuclear cells (PBMCs), taken when the disease was refractory, from a patient treated with antithyroid drugs. All receptors come from a woman aged 40 to 50 with Graves disease. CDR3s include the opening cysteine and the closing phenylalanine or tryptophan. Each record gives: D gene, V gene, clone size, J gene, CDR3 DNA, CDR3 protein. D genes are given only for firm matches. Rows give clone size only sometimes, using once, few, many, or a class for an expanded clone.

D gene: -
V gene: TRBV25-1
clone size: -
J gene: TRBJ2-5
CDR3 DNA: TGTGCCAGCAGTGAATCGGAGGGGCGGGAGACCCAGTACTTC
CDR3 protein: CASSESEGRETQYF

D gene: -
V gene: TRBV10-3
clone size: -
J gene: TRBJ1-1
CDR3 DNA: TGTGCCATCAGAGTGGGGGTTGACACTGAAGCTTTCTTT
CDR3 protein: CAIRVGVDTEAFF

D gene: -
V gene: TRBV28
clone size: many
J gene: TRBJ2-5
CDR3 DNA: TGTGCCAGCACCCCCCACTACGGACTCCAAGAGACCCAGTACTTC
CDR3 protein: CASTPHYGLQETQYF

D gene: TRBD2
V gene: TRBV3-1
clone size: few
J gene: TRBJ2-7
CDR3 DNA: TGTGCCAGCAGCCCTGGGGTTAGCGGGAACCACGAGCAGTACTTC
CDR3 protein: CASSPGVSGNHEQYF

D gene: -
V gene: TRBV6-5
clone size: few
J gene: TRBJ1-5
CDR3 DNA: TGTGCCAGCAGTTATACCAGCAATCAGCCCCAGCATTTT
CDR3 protein: CASSYTSNQPQHF

D gene: TRBD2
V gene: TRBV4-1
clone size: once
J gene: TRBJ2-2
CDR3 DNA: TGCGCCAGCAGCCAAAGGGAAGCGGGAGGGGACACCGGGGAGCTGTTTTTT
CDR3 protein: CASSQREAGGDTGELFF

D gene: TRBD2
V gene: TRBV7-9
clone size: few
J gene: TRBJ2-5
CDR3 DNA: TGTGCCAGCAGCCCTTTAGCGGGAGGCAGAGAGACCCAGTACTTC
CDR3 protein: CASSPLAGGRETQYF

D gene: -
V gene: TRBV2
clone size: -
J gene: TRBJ2-1
CDR3 DNA: TGTGCCAGCAGTGAGGGCATGTACAATGAGCAGTTCTTC
CDR3 protein: CASSEGMYNEQFF

D gene: TRBD1
V gene: TRBV13
clone size: -
J gene: TRBJ2-2
CDR3 DNA: TGTGCCAGCAGCTCTCGGGGGGACAGGGGCACCGGGGAGCTGTTTTTT
CDR3 protein: CASSSRGDRGTGELFF

D gene: TRBD2
V gene: TRBV12-3/TRBV12-4
clone size: -
J gene: TRBJ2-2
CDR3 DNA: TGTGCCAGCAGTTCACAAGGCGCGGGAGCGACCGGGGAGCTGTTTTTT
CDR3 protein: CASSSQGAGATGELFF

D gene: -
V gene: TRBV27
clone size: many
J gene: TRBJ1-1
CDR3 DNA: TGTGCCAGCAGTTTATCACCAGGGTCGAACACTGAAGCTTTCTTT
CDR3 protein: CASSLSPGSNTEAFF

D gene: TRBD1
V gene: TRBV19
clone size: -
J gene: TRBJ1-1
CDR3 DNA: TGTGCCAGTACGGTTGCCCGACAGGGGGCTAAGAACACTGAAGCTTTCTTT
CDR3 protein: CASTVARQGAKNTEAFF

D gene: TRBD2
V gene: TRBV7-3
clone size: -
J gene: TRBJ2-5
CDR3 DNA: TGTGCCAGCAGCTTACGTCGGGGGGTCATAGAGACCCAGTACTTC
CDR3 protein: CASSLRRGVIETQYF

D gene: TRBD2
V gene: TRBV5-6
clone size: few
J gene: TRBJ2-2
CDR3 DNA: TGTGCCAGCAGCATAATGACTAGCGGGAGGGCGTACACCGGGGAGCTGTTTTTT
CDR3 protein: CASSIMTSGRAYTGELFF

D gene: TRBD2
V gene: TRBV6-1
clone size: few
J gene: TRBJ2-7
CDR3 DNA: TGTGCCAGTGGGGCGGGGGGGGCGGCCTACGAGCAGTACTTC
CDR3 protein: CASGAGGAAYEQYF

D gene: TRBD2
V gene: TRBV29-1
clone size: -
J gene: TRBJ2-2
CDR3 DNA: TGCAGCGCCCTACCGGGACTATTCCGGGACACCGGGGAGCTGTTTTTT
CDR3 protein: CSALPGLFRDTGELFF

D gene: TRBD1
V gene: TRBV2
clone size: -
J gene: TRBJ2-4
CDR3 DNA: TGTGCCAGCAGTGAAGAACAGGGGGGTATTCAGTACTTC
CDR3 protein: CASSEEQGGIQYF

D gene: -
V gene: TRBV7-2
clone size: -
J gene: TRBJ2-2
CDR3 DNA: TGTGCCAGCAGCTTCCAGGGACCGGGTACCGGGGAGCTGTTTTTT
CDR3 protein: CASSFQGPGTGELFF

D gene: -
V gene: TRBV19
clone size: many
J gene: TRBJ1-1
CDR3 DNA: TGTGCCACCATGGACAGGAACACTGAAGCTTTCTTT
CDR3 protein: CATMDRNTEAFF

D gene: TRBD1
V gene: TRBV28
clone size: few
J gene: TRBJ2-3
CDR3 DNA: TGTGCCAGCAGCGCCCCAAACAGGGGCCCAGATACGCAGTATTTT
CDR3 protein: CASSAPNRGPDTQYF

D gene: -
V gene: TRBV11-2
clone size: many
J gene: TRBJ2-7
CDR3 DNA: TGTGCCAGCAGTTTGGGGCAGGGAATCTACGAGCAGTACTTC
CDR3 protein: CASSLGQGIYEQYF

D gene: TRBD2
V gene: TRBV28
clone size: many
J gene: TRBJ2-7
CDR3 DNA: TGTGCCAGCAGTTTAGGGGCTAGCGGGAGCTCCGAGCAGTACTTC
CDR3 protein: CASSLGASGSSEQYF

D gene: TRBD2
V gene: TRBV12-3/TRBV12-4
clone size: many
J gene: TRBJ2-2
CDR3 DNA: TGTGCCAGCACCCCGACTAGCGGGAGCACCGGGGAGCTGTTTTTT
CDR3 protein: CASTPTSGSTGELFF

D gene: TRBD1
V gene: TRBV11-2
clone size: many
J gene: TRBJ2-7
CDR3 DNA: TGTGCCAGCAGCTCCCCCGGGACAGGGACCCACGAGCAGTACTTC
CDR3 protein: CASSSPGTGTHEQYF

D gene: TRBD2
V gene: TRBV10-3
clone size: -
J gene: TRBJ2-1
CDR3 DNA: TGTGCCATCAGTCCCCTTGGGGGGACTAGCGGGAGGAGTGAGCAGTTCTTC
CDR3 protein: CAISPLGGTSGRSEQFF

D gene: TRBD1
V gene: TRBV6-1
clone size: many
J gene: TRBJ2-2
CDR3 DNA: TGTGCCAGCGCCAGGGGGAGTCCAGTCGGGGAGCTGTTTTTT
CDR3 protein: CASARGSPVGELFF

D gene: -
V gene: TRBV5-5
clone size: many
J gene: TRBJ1-2
CDR3 DNA: TGTGCCAGCAGCTTGGGAAGGGAGGAATTAGGCTATGGCTACACCTTC
CDR3 protein: CASSLGREELGYGYTF

D gene: -
V gene: TRBV28
clone size: many
J gene: TRBJ1-6
CDR3 DNA: TGTGCCAGCAGCTCGAATTCACCCCTCCACTTT
CDR3 protein: CASSSNSPLHF

D gene: -
V gene: TRBV27
clone size: many
J gene: TRBJ2-7
CDR3 DNA: TGTGCCAGCACCCCAAGGCGCGGGAAAGACTCCGAGCAGTACTTC
CDR3 protein: CASTPRRGKDSEQYF

D gene: -
V gene: TRBV6-1
clone size: once
J gene: TRBJ2-7
CDR3 DNA: TGTGCCAGCAGACTAGCAAACTCCAAGTCCTACGAGCAGTACTTC
CDR3 protein: CASRLANSKSYEQYF

D gene: -
V gene: TRBV6-5
clone size: many
J gene: TRBJ1-5
CDR3 DNA: TGTGCCAGCAGTTACGAAGTGGATCTGCCCCAGCATTTT
CDR3 protein: CASSYEVDLPQHF

D gene: -
V gene: TRBV7-8
clone size: many
J gene: TRBJ2-7
CDR3 DNA: TGTGCCAGCAGCTTAGATGCTCTAGTCTACGAGCAGTACTTC
CDR3 protein: CASSLDALVYEQYF

D gene: TRBD2
V gene: TRBV28
clone size: -
J gene: TRBJ2-7
CDR3 DNA: TGTGCCAGCAGTTCCCCTAGCGGGAGAGTTGAGCAGTACTTC
CDR3 protein: CASSSPSGRVEQYF

D gene: -
V gene: TRBV6-5
clone size: many
J gene: TRBJ1-5
CDR3 DNA: TGTGCCAGCAGTTACTCCCCGACAAACAGCCAGCATTTT
CDR3 protein: CASSYSPTNSQHF

D gene: -
V gene: TRBV28
clone size: many
J gene: TRBJ1-1
CDR3 DNA: TGTGCCAGCAGCCCGAAAAGGACGATGAACACTGAAGCTTTCTTT
CDR3 protein: CASSPKRTMNTEAFF

D gene: -
V gene: TRBV11-2
clone size: -
J gene: TRBJ2-2
CDR3 DNA: TGTGCCAGCAGCGGGGTCTCGGGCACCGGGGAGCTGTTTTTT
CDR3 protein: CASSGVSGTGELFF

D gene: -
V gene: TRBV6-1
clone size: few
J gene: TRBJ2-1
CDR3 DNA: TGTGCCAGCAAGCCGAAAGGGCCCTACAATGAGCAGTTCTTC
CDR3 protein: CASKPKGPYNEQFF

D gene: -
V gene: TRBV19
clone size: -
J gene: TRBJ1-5
CDR3 DNA: TGTGCCAGTAGTCTGGACAATGGCCAGCCCCAGCATTTT
CDR3 protein: CASSLDNGQPQHF

D gene: -
V gene: TRBV2
clone size: many
J gene: TRBJ2-2
CDR3 DNA: TGTGCCAGCACCCCCCGGGACTGGAAGCCCGGGGAGCTGTTTTTT
CDR3 protein: CASTPRDWKPGELFF

D gene: TRBD2
V gene: TRBV11-2
clone size: -
J gene: TRBJ2-1
CDR3 DNA: TGTGCCAGCAGCTTAGATAGCGGGGGGACCGATAAGTTCTTC
CDR3 protein: CASSLDSGGTDKFF

D gene: -
V gene: TRBV2
clone size: few
J gene: TRBJ1-3
CDR3 DNA: TGTGCCGGAAGGGGCTTGGTAAACACCATATATTTT
CDR3 protein: CAGRGLVNTIYF

D gene: -
V gene: TRBV7-2
clone size: -
J gene: TRBJ2-3
CDR3 DNA: TGTGCCAGCAGCTTAGATGGGGCCAATACGCAGTATTTT
CDR3 protein: CASSLDGANTQYF

D gene: -
V gene: TRBV24-1
clone size: few
J gene: TRBJ2-2
CDR3 DNA: TGTGCCACCAGTCGGGGGGAGGGGGAACGGACCGGGGAGCTGTTTTTT
CDR3 protein: CATSRGEGERTGELFF

D gene: -
V gene: TRBV20-1
clone size: few
J gene: TRBJ2-7
CDR3 DNA: TGCAGTGCTAGGGACGCCGCCTACGAGCAGTACTTC
CDR3 protein: CSARDAAYEQYF